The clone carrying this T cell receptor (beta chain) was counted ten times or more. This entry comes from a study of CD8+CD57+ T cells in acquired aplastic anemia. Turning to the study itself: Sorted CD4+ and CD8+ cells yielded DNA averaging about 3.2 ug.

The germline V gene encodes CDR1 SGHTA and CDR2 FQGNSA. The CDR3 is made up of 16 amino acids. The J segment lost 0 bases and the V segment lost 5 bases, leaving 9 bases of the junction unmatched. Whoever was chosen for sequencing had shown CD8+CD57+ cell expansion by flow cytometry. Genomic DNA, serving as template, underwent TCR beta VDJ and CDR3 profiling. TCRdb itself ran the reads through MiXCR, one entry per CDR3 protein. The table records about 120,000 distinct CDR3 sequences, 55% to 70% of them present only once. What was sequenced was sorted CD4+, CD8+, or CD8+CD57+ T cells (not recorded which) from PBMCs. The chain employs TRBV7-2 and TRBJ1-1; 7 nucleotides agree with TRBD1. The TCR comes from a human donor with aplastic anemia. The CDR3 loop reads CASSLRGQSMNTEAFF. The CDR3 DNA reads TGTGCCAGCAGCCTGAGGGGACAGAGCATGAACACTGAAGCTTTCTTT.